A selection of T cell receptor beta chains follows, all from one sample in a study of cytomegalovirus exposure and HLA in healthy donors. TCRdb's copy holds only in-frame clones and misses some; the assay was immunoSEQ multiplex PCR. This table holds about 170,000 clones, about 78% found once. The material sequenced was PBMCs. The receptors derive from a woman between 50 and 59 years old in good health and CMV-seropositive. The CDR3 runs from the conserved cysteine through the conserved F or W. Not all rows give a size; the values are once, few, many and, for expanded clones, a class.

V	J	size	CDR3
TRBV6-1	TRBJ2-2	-	CASKGGAGTGELFF
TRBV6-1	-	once	CASQGSVPEQYF
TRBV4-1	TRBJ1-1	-	CASSPGHLKGIYTEAFF
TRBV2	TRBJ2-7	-	CASSEDRAYEQYF
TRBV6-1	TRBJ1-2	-	CASRRTGVENYGYTF
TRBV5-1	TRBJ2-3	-	CASSLVPSGGTSTDTQYF
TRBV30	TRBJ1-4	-	CAWSVGALGAGLFF
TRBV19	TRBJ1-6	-	CASSNRWGDSPLHF
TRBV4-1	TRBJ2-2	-	CASSRDRGANTGELFF
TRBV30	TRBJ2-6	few	CAWDRGSGANVLTF
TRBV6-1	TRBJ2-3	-	CASSDIPGFNTDTQYF
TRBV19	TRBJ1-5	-	CASSIDLAGSQPQHF
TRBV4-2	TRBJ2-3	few	CASSSRGGAGDTQYF
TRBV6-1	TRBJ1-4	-	CASRRGSGEKLFF
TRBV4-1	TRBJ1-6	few	CASSQFSQSRGARNSPLHF
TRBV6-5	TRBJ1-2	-	CASTRTGGYGYTF
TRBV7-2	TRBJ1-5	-	CASSRDIDQPQHF
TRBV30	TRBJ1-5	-	CAWSVAQINQPQHF
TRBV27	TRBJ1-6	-	CASSPSDWYNSPLHF
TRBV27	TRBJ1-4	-	CASSLRTVNANEKLFF
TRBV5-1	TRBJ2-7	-	CASNNDRSSYEQYF
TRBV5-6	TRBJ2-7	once	CASSRPSGASSYEQYF
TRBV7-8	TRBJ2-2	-	CASSLARSPGELFF
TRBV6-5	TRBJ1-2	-	CASSPLGGESGYTF
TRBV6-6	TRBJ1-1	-	CASSYSHTGDGTEAFF
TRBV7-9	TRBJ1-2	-	CSSRMGQGVPNYGYTF
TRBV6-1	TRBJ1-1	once	CASRQGSEAFF
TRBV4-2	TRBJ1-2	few	CASSQISERVDYNYGYTF
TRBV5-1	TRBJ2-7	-	CASSQLAGALYEQYF
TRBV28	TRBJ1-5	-	CASSLNFRGTNQPQHF
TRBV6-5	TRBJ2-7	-	CASSPITGGYEQYF
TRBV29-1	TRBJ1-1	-	CSVEGLAEAFF
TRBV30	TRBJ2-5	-	CAWSVRLAKETQYF
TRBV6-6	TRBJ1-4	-	CASSYPGTANEKLFF
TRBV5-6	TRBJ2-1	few	CASSFSTGALTGEQFF
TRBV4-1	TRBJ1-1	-	CASSQKGDRENTEAFF
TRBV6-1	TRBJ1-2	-	CASRSTGGADYGYTF
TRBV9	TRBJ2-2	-	CASSPLGRGASFANTGELFF
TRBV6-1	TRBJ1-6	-	CASRGTDHSPLHF
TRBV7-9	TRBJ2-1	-	CASSVTGVHEQFF
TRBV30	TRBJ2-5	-	CAWSALGIGTFQETQYF
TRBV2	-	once	CASRASGGGEQYF
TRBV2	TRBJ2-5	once	CASSLTGEQETQYF
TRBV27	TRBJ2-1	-	CASTQAGTSGNEQFF
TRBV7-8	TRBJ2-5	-	CASSRQIFQETQYF
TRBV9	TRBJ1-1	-	CASSVEGGAEAFF
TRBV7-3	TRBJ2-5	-	CASSLSGRGETQYF
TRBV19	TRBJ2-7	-	CASRGTGAPYEQYF
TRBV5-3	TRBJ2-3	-	CARSCPPWTVSTDTQYF
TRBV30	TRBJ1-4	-	CAWSPGEKLFF
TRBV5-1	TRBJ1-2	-	CASSLYGYGYTF